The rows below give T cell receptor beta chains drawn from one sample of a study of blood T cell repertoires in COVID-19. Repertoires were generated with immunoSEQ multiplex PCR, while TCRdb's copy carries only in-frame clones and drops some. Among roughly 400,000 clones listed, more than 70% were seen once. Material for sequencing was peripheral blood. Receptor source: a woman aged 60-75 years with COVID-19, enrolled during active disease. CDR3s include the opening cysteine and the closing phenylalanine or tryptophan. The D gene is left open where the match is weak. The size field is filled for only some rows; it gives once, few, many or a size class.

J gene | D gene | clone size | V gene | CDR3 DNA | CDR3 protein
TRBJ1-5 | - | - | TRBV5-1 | TGCGCCAGCAGTCAAACCCCCAGTGCTCGGCCCCAGCATTTT | CASSQTPSARPQHF
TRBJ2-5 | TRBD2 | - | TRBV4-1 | TGCGCCAGCAGCCGGACCGGACTAGCGGGGGGCCCGAGGACCCAGTACTTC | CASSRTGLAGGPRTQYF
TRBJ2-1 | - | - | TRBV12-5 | TGTGCTAGTGGTTTGTCGGGGGTTGAGCAGTTCTTC | CASGLSGVEQFF
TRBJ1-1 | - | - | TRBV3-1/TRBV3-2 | TGTGCCAGCAGACCAGGACAGATGAACACTGAAGCTTTCTTT | CASRPGQMNTEAFF
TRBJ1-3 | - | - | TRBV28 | TGTGCCAGCAGTGAATTCGGTTACTCTGGAAACACCATATATTTT | CASSEFGYSGNTIYF
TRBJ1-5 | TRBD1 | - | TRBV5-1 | TGCGCCAGCAGCCCCGGGACAGAGAATCAGCCCCAGCATTTT | CASSPGTENQPQHF
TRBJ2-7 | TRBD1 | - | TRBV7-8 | TGTGCCAGCAGCCCGAACCGGGACAGACACTACGAGCAGTACTTC | CASSPNRDRHYEQYF
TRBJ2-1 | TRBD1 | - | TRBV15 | TGTGCCACCAGCTCATGGACAGGGGCCCGTGGACGTGAGCAGTTCTTC | CATSSWTGARGREQFF
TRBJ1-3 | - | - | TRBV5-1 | TGCGCCAGCAGCCCCGGCCACAGGGATGGAAACACCATATATTTT | CASSPGHRDGNTIYF
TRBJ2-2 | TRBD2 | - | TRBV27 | TGTGCCAGCAGTTTACTGGGAGTAGCGGGGGGGCGAACCGGGGAGCTGTTTTTT | CASSLLGVAGGRTGELFF
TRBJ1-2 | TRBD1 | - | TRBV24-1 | TGTGCCACCAGTTCGGGGAACAGGGGTGGCTACACCTTC | CATSSGNRGGYTF
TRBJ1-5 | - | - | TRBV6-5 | TGTGCCAGCAGCTACTCTAGAGACAATCAGCCCCAGCATTTT | CASSYSRDNQPQHF
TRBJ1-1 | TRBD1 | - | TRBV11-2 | TGTGCCAGCAGCCGGACAGGGAGGAACACTGAAGCTTTCTTT | CASSRTGRNTEAFF
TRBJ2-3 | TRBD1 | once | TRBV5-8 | TGTGCCAGCAGCCCGACAGGGGGCGCTTTGGGTACGCAGTATTTT | CASSPTGGALGTQYF
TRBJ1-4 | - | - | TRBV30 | TGTGCCTGGAGCAAAGCGTCCTCAGAAAAACTGTTTTTT | CAWSKASSEKLFF
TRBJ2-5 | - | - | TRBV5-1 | TGCGCCAGCAGCTTGGGGGGCGCGGAGACCCAGTACTTC | CASSLGGAETQYF
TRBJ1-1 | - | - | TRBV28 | TGTGCCAGCAGTTTACAAGCGAACACTGAAGCTTTCTTT | CASSLQANTEAFF
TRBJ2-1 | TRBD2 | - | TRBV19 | TGTGCCAGTAGTTTTCCGGGGGGTGAGCAGTTCTTC | CASSFPGGEQFF
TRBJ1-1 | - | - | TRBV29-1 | TGCAGCGTTGCAGGGCTGGGGGGTATGAACACTGAAGCTTTCTTT | CSVAGLGGMNTEAFF
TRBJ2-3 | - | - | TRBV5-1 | TGCGCCAGCAGCTTGATTTCGGGTTTCGCAGATACGCAGTATTTT | CASSLISGFADTQYF
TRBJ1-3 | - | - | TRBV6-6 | TGTGCCAGCAGTTACGGCAGGAACTCTGGAAACACCATATATTTT | CASSYGRNSGNTIYF
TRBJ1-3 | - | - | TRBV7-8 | TGTGCCAGCAGCTTAGAGGCCGGGGGAGGGCGAAACACCATATATTTT | CASSLEAGGGRNTIYF
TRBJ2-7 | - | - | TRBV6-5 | TGTGCCAGCAGGAGCTACCGGGAGACCTACGAGCAGTACTTC | CASRSYRETYEQYF
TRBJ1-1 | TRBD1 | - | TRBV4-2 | TGTGCCAGCAGCCAAACCCCTATAGGAAGGGACAGTCTGAACACTGAAGCTTTCTTT | CASSQTPIGRDSLNTEAFF
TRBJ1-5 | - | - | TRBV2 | TGTGCCAGCACCGAACAGGAGCTGGGCAATCAGCCCCAGCATTTT | CASTEQELGNQPQHF
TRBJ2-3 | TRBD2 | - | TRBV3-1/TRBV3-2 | TGTGCCAGCAGCTCGACTAGCGGGTACACAGATACGCAGTATTTT | CASSSTSGYTDTQYF
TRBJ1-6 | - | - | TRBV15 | TGTGCCACCAGCAGAGATGGGCAGAGCTCCTATAATTCACCCCTCCACTTT | CATSRDGQSSYNSPLHF
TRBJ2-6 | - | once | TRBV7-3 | TGTGCCAGCAGCCCCCGTAGTGTGGGGCGCGACGCTTCTGGGGCCAACGTCCTGACTTTC | CASSPRSVGRDASGANVLTF
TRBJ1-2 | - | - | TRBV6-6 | TGTGCCAGCAGATACGGGACATTTTATGGCTACACCTTC | CASRYGTFYGYTF
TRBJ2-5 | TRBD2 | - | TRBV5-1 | TGCGCCAGCAGCTTGGGAGGGACTAGCGATGAGACCCAGTACTTC | CASSLGGTSDETQYF
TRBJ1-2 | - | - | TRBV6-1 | TGTGCCAGCAACCACGCAGGGTTTGGCTACACCTTC | CASNHAGFGYTF
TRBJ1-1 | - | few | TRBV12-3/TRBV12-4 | TGTGCCAGCAGTTTGAGCGGGACCTCAGTGGCTTTCTTT | CASSLSGTSVAFF
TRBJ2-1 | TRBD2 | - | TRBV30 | TGTGCCTGGAGTGTACCCGTCCTAGCGGGAGATTACAATGAGCAGTTCTTC | CAWSVPVLAGDYNEQFF
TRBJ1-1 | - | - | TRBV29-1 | TGCAGCGTTGGGGGGCTCGGCTGGACGAACACTGAAGCTTTCTTT | CSVGGLGWTNTEAFF
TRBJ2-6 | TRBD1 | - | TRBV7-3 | TGTGCCAGCAGCATCGGACAGGGCCCTGGGGCCAACGTCCTGACTTTC | CASSIGQGPGANVLTF
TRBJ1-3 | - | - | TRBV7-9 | TGTGCCAGCAGCTTAACAGGAGACTCTGGAAACACCATATATTTT | CASSLTGDSGNTIYF
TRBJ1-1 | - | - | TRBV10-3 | TGTGCCATCAGACGAGAGACAGGAAACACTGAAGCTTTCTTT | CAIRRETGNTEAFF
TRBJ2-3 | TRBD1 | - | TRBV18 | TGTGCCAGCTCACCAACAGGGGGTGGGAGCACAGATACGCAGTATTTT | CASSPTGGGSTDTQYF
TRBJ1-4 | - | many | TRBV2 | TGTGCCAGCAGTGTAGAACAGATTAATGAAAAACTGTTTTTT | CASSVEQINEKLFF
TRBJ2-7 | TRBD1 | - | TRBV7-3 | TGTGCCAGCAGCCACGGACAGGCCTACTCCTACGAGCAGTACTTC | CASSHGQAYSYEQYF
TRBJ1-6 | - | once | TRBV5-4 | TGTGCCAGCAGCTTATCGGGGACCTATAATTCACCCCTCCACTTT | CASSLSGTYNSPLHF
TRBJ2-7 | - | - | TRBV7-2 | TGTGCCAGCAGCACCCGGGCCGCGGGCTACGAGCAGTACTTC | CASSTRAAGYEQYF
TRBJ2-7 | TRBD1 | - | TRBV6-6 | TGTGCCAGCAGTTACTCTGGGACAGGGACCTACGAGCAGTACTTC | CASSYSGTGTYEQYF
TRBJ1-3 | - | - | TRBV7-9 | TGTGCCAGCAGCGAACAGGTTCGCTCTGGAAACACCATATATTTT | CASSEQVRSGNTIYF
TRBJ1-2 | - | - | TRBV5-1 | TGCGCCATCCTCTCTAAGCCAGGCTACACCTTC | CAILSKPGYTF
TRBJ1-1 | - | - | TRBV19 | TGTGCCAGTAGTCGCTACAGGGCATCGCACACTGAAGCTTTCTTT | CASSRYRASHTEAFF
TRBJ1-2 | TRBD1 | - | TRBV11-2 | TGTGCCAGCAGCTTAGCGTCCGGGACAGTCCGGGGCTACACCTTC | CASSLASGTVRGYTF
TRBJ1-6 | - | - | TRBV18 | TGTGCCAGCTCACCCTACCCGGGAGCGGAAAATTCACCCCTCCACTTT | CASSPYPGAENSPLHF
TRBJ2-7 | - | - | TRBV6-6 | TGTGCCAGCACCACTGTAACAGCTGCCTACGAGCAGTACTTC | CASTTVTAAYEQYF
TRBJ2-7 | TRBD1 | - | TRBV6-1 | TGTGCCAGCAGTGACACCATCGGAAGGACAGGGGACTCCTACGAGCAGTACTTC | CASSDTIGRTGDSYEQYF
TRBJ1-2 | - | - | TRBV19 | TGTGCCAGTTACCAGGGCGGCTATGGCTACACCTTC | CASYQGGYGYTF
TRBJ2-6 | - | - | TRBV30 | TGTGCCTGGAGTGTAAACCGAGGAGGGGGCGGATTCCGGCCTGGGGCCAACGTCCTGACTTTC | CAWSVNRGGGGFRPGANVLTF
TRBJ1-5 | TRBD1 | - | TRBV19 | TGTGCCAGTAGTGTAATGACAGGGGATAAGCCCCAGCATTTT | CASSVMTGDKPQHF
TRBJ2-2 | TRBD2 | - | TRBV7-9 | TGTGCCAGCAGCTTAGGAGGGACTAGATCCGGGGAGCTGTTTTTT | CASSLGGTRSGELFF
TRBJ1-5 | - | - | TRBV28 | TGTGCCAGCAGTTTATTCGCGGGATCCAATCAGCCCCAGCATTTT | CASSLFAGSNQPQHF
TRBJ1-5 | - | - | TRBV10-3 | TGTGCCATCAGTGATGGGGGGGGAAGCAATCAGCCCCAGCATTTT | CAISDGGGSNQPQHF
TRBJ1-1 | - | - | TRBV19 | TGTGCCAGTAGTATCAGACAGAACACTGAAGCTTTCTTT | CASSIRQNTEAFF
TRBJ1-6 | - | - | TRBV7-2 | TGTGCCAGCAGCCTAAGTGGGACGACAGGATCACCCCTCCACTTT | CASSLSGTTGSPLHF
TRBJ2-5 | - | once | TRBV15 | TGTGCCACCAGCAGTCCGTCGGAGACCCAGTACTTC | CATSSPSETQYF
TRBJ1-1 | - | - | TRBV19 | TGTGCCACCATTAGGGGAAACACTGAAGCTTTCTTT | CATIRGNTEAFF